This entry lists 16 T cell receptor beta chains sequenced from one sample in a study of shared clonotypes between healthy human individuals. Measured with immunoSEQ multiplex PCR; TCRdb has only the in-frame clones, and not every one. Among approximately 500,000 clones listed, 79% were seen once. Sequenced: PBMCs. The receptors here all came from a woman between 40 and 55 years old in good health. Some clones in this sample may be carry-over from other donors' samples.

This sequence joins TRBV29-1 and TRBJ2-5; D not resolved. The V end lost 3 bases, the J end lost 2 bases, and 13 bases lay between the germline ends. The CDR3 sequence is 14 residues long. The germline gives CDR1 SQVTM, CDR2 ANQGSEA. The CDR3: CSVDWQALQETQYF. DNA of the CDR3: TGCAGCGTTGATTGGCAGGCCCTACAAGAGACCCAGTACTTC.

The rearrangement uses TRBV7-3 and TRBJ2-2, with D unclear. CDR3 length equals 14 residues. Deletions cut 0 bases from V and 6 bases from J, with 8 bases between. Germline CDR1 and CDR2: SGHTA and FQGTGA. CDR3 in amino acids: CASSLTSASGELFF. DNA of the CDR3: TGTGCCAGCAGCTTAACGTCCGCCTCCGGGGAGCTGTTTTTT.

This clone came up a few times. The same CDR3 also results from other DNA sequences found in this sample. The chain's CDR3 is CASSISRDQPQHF. The CDR3 DNA is TGTGCCAGTAGTATTAGCAGAGACCAGCCCCAGCATTTT. The J gene is TRBJ1-5, the V gene TRBV19; no definite D call. The CDR3 extends over 13 amino acids. V was trimmed by 3 bases and J by 7 bases, leaving 10 bases between them. CDR1 is LNHDA, CDR2 SQIVND, per germline (reference sequence).

This chain joins TRBV5-4 and TRBJ2-7; D call uncertain. Germline-derived CDR1 and CDR2 are SGHNT and YYREEE (reference sequence). The CDR3 totals 13 residues. Trimming removed 5 bases at V and 4 bases at J, with 13 bases between. For the CDR3, the DNA is TGTGCCAGCAGTCAGATAGGGATATACGAGCAGTACTTC. This encodes CASSQIGIYEQYF.

The V and J genes are TRBV4-2 and TRBJ1-4; D is unclear. This CDR3 contains 14 residues. The V end was cut by 4 bases, the J end by 3 bases, with 9 bases between. CDR1 and CDR2 from the germline V gene are LGHNA and YNFKEQ. The CDR3, as DNA: TGTGCCAGCAGCCGAGTTGGGTCTAATGAAAAACTGTTTTTT. It specifies CASSRVGSNEKLFF.

The gene calls are TRBV7-9 and TRBJ2-5; TRBD2 aligns across 10 bases. The germline V gene encodes CDR1 SEHNR and CDR2 FQNEAQ (reference sequence). Trimming cost V 1 base and J 5 bases; bases outside gene matches: 10. CDR3 length: 17 residues. The CDR3, as DNA: TGTGCCAGCAGCTTAGGGACTAGCGGCACTCGGAGGGAGACCCAGTACTTC. Translated, it gives CASSLGTSGTRRETQYF. Together with reference TRBV7-9 and TRBJ2-5, the CDR3 gives the full variable domain: DTGVSQNPRHKITKRGQNVTFRCDPISEHNRLYWYRQTLGQGPEFLTYFQNEAQLEKSRLLSDRFSAERPKGSFSTLEIQRTEQGDSAMYLCASSLGTSGTRRETQYFGPGTRLLVL.

The DNA of the CDR3 is TGCAGCGGAGGGGGTTTATCGGGGACAGATACGCAGTATTTT. Translating it yields CSGGGLSGTDTQYF. The chain is built from TRBV29-1 and TRBJ2-3; D may be TRBD1 (6 bases). The CDR3 consists of 14 residues. CDR1 and CDR2 from the germline V gene are SQVTM and ANQGSEA. V lost 7 bases and J lost 3, with 17 bases in between.

This chain uses TRBV7-2 with TRBJ2-2; D remains ambiguous. The CDR3 contains 14 residues. Germline assignment: CDR1 SGHTA and CDR2 FQGNSA. V was cut by 1 base and J by 9 bases, with 12 bases left in between. Here the CDR3 reads CASSLDIRLRELFF. The CDR3 DNA sequence: TGTGCCAGCAGCTTAGATATAAGACTTAGGGAGCTGTTTTTT. Full variable domain (missing parts from reference TRBV7-2 and TRBJ2-2): GAGVSQSPSNKVTEKGKDVELRCDPISGHTALYWYRQSLGQGLEFLIYFQGNSAPDKSGLPSDRFSAERTGGSVSTLTIQRTQQEDSAVYLCASSLDIRLRELFFGEGSRLTVL.

The chain is built from TRBV15 and TRBJ2-3, with 9 bases aligning to TRBD2. There are 15 residues in the CDR3. The germline V gene encodes CDR1 LNHNV and CDR2 YYDKDF (reference sequence). V lost 0 bases and J lost 3; bases outside the gene matches: 1. The CDR3 region is CATSRESGRTDTQYF. Written as DNA, the CDR3 is TGTGCCACCAGCAGAGAGAGCGGGAGGACAGATACGCAGTATTTT.

This clone has a handful of counts. The chain links TRBV18 to TRBJ1-3, with D tentatively TRBD1 (6 bases). V lost 5 bases to trimming and J lost 4 bases, with 9 bases between them. CDR3 length: 13 amino acids. Germline V CDR1 and CDR2: KGHSH, LQKENI. The CDR3 coding sequence is TGTGCCAGCTCATCAGGGGAAGGAAACACCATATATTTT. It specifies CASSSGEGNTIYF.

The V call is TRBV5-4, the J call TRBJ2-1; 7 bases match TRBD1. The CDR3 spans 13 residues. V lost 4 bases to trimming and J lost 7 bases; unmatched junction nucleotides: 5. In germline, CDR1 is SGHNT, CDR2 YYREEE (reference sequence). CDR3 coding DNA: TGTGCCAGCAGCCCCACAGGGGTGAATGAGCAGTTCTTC. Protein sequence: CASSPTGVNEQFF.

The V call is TRBV29-1, the J call TRBJ2-2, with 7 bases that match TRBD2. The J segment lost 6 bases and the V segment lost 5 bases, leaving 6 bases of the junction unmatched. This CDR3 has 13 amino acids. Looked up from germline, CDR1 is SQVTM and CDR2 is ANQGSEA. The CDR3 DNA is TGCAGCGTTATGGGACTAAACTCCGGGGAGCTGTTTTTT. This encodes CSVMGLNSGELFF.

The J gene is TRBJ2-2, the V gene TRBV5-4; 15 bases are shared with TRBD2. The germline CDR1 and CDR2 sequences are SGHNT and YYREEE (reference sequence). After removal of 4 bases from V and 6 bases from J, the junction contained 7 bases not matched to a gene. The CDR3 consists of 17 residues. Here the CDR3 DNA reads TGTGCCAGCAGCCCCGGGACTAGCGGGAGGACCGCCGGGGAGCTGTTTTTT. Translated: CASSPGTSGRTAGELFF.

In this sample, this clone turned up once. The chain's CDR3 is CSVLRGLAATGELFF. For the CDR3, the DNA is TGCAGCGTTTTGAGAGGACTAGCGGCCACCGGGGAGCTGTTTTTT. The chain recombines TRBV29-1 with TRBJ2-2, with 10 bases lining up with TRBD2. Germline lookup yields CDR1 SQVTM and CDR2 ANQGSEA. Unmatched junction bases numbered 7, after V lost 5 bases and J lost 4 bases. There are 15 residues in the CDR3.

The V and J genes are TRBV30 and TRBJ1-2; 8 nucleotides align to TRBD1. This CDR3 has 14 residues. Looked up from germline, CDR1 is GTSNPN and CDR2 is SVGIG (reference sequence). Trimming cost V 2 bases and J 5 bases; bases outside gene matches: 7. CDR3 residues: CAWSRPRQGYGYTF. CDR3 DNA: TGTGCCTGGAGTCGACCAAGACAGGGGTATGGCTACACCTTC.

This clone was seen only once. This chain links TRBV5-4 with TRBJ2-5; D tentatively fits TRBD1 or TRBD2 (5 bases each). Trimming removed 1 base at V and 5 bases at J, with 12 bases between. This CDR3 region has 14 residues. The germline gives CDR1 SGHNT, CDR2 YYREEE (reference sequence). DNA for the CDR3: TGTGCCAGCAGCTTGAGAGGGGATCGCGAGACCCAGTACTTC. This codes for CASSLRGDRETQYF.